This T cell receptor (beta chain) was sequenced for a study of cytomegalovirus exposure and HLA in healthy donors. In the case of this clone: Its specificity is not known.

PCR used 60 Vbeta primers and 13 Jbeta primers. Per the authors' pipeline: Later analysis identified approximately 88 million unique TCR beta chains, approximately 11 million shared. Some clones are missing from TCRdb's copy, which holds only in-frame ones; the method was immunoSEQ multiplex PCR. V and J calls and clone size are as listed in that table; D and trimming were resolved from the DNA. The sample shows 150,000 to 190,000 clones, 82% of them seen only once. Study-level results: The classifier reportedly diagnosed cytomegalovirus status with high sensitivity and specificity.

Sequencing was performed on PBMCs. This clonotype originated in a woman between 45 and 65 years old in good health and CMV-seropositive.

Here the CDR3 reads CASSQEEFPSSYEQYF. CDR3 DNA sequence: TGCGCCAGCAGCCAAGAGGAGTTCCCGAGCTCCTACGAGCAGTACTTC. The chain carries TRBV4-1 and TRBJ2-7; no definite D call. V was shortened by 0 bases and J by 0 bases, with 12 bases between the two germline ends. Germline V gene data show CDR1 as MGHRA and CDR2 as YSYEKL. The CDR3 sequence is 16 residues long.